This T cell receptor (beta chain) is drawn from a study of T cell clones after liver transplantation. Findings and caveats of the study: Circulating graft-donor-reactive CD4 TCRbeta sequences fell significantly post-transplant in most of the 8 subjects.

This clone was found a few times. Its antigen is undetermined. Repertoires were generated with immunoSEQ multiplex PCR, while TCRdb's copy carries only in-frame clones and drops some. The sample contains over 45,000 clones, roughly 71% of which appear only once. There are 12 residues in the CDR3. The germline V gene has CDR1 SGHDT and CDR2 YYEEEE. This specimen was CD4+ T cells from blood, taken roughly 56 months after liver transplant. The clonotype comes from a human patient who received a liver transplant. Part of the T cell pool may stem from the graft donor. V gene TRBV5-6 combines with J gene TRBJ1-2; D ambiguous. CDR3 in DNA: TGTGCTACCAGTCGGGTTAACTATGGCTACACCTTC. Its protein is CATSRVNYGYTF.